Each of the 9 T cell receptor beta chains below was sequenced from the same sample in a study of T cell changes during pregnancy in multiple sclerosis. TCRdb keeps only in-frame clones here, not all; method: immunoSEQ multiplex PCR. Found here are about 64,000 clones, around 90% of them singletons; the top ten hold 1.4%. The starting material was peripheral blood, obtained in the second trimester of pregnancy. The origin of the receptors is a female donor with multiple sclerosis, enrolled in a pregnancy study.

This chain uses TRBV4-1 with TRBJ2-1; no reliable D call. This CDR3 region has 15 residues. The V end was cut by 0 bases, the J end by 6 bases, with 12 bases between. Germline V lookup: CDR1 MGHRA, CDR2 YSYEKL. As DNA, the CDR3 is TGCGCCAGCAGCCAAGACCCGCTGGCTAGCAATGAGCAGTTCTTC. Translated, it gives CASSQDPLASNEQFF.

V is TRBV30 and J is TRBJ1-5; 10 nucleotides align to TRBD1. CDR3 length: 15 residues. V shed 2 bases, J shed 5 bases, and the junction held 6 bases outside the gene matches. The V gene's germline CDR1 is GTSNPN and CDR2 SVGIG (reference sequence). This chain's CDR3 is CAWSMGTGAHQPQHF. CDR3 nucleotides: TGTGCCTGGAGTATGGGGACAGGGGCACATCAGCCCCAGCATTTT. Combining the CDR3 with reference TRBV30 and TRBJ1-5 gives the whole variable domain SQTIHQWPATLVQPVGSPLSLECTVEGTSNPNLYWYRQAAGRGLQLLFYSVGIGQISSEVPQNLSASRPQDRQFILSSKKLLLSDSGFYLCAWSMGTGAHQPQHFGDGTRLSIL.

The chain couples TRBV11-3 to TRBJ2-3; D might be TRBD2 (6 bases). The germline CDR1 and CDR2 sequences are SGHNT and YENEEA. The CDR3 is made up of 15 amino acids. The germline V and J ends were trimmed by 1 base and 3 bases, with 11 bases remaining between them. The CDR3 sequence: CASSLGGGTTDTQYF. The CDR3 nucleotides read TGTGCCAGCAGCTTAGGCGGAGGGACTACAGATACGCAGTATTTT.

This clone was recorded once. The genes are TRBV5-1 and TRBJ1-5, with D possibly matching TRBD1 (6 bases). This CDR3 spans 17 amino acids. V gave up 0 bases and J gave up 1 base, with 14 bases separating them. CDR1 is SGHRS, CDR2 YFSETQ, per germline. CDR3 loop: CASSLGPGGGSNQPQHF. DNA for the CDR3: TGCGCCAGCAGCTTGGGACCAGGTGGGGGCAGCAATCAGCCCCAGCATTTT. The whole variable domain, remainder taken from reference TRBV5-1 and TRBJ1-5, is KAGVTQTPRYLIKTRGQQVTLSCSPISGHRSVSWYQQTPGQGLQFLFEYFSETQRNKGNFPGRFSGRQFSNSRSEMNVSTLELGDSALYLCASSLGPGGGSNQPQHFGDGTRLSIL.

The CDR3 protein is CASSLGEGGEKLFF. CDR3 bases: TGCGCCAGCAGCTTGGGAGAGGGCGGAGAAAAACTGTTTTTT. The gene calls are TRBV5-1 and TRBJ1-4; D not resolved. V was cut by 0 bases and J by 8 bases, with 11 bases left in between. Germline V gene lookup returns CDR1 SGHRS and CDR2 YFSETQ. The CDR3 is made up of 14 amino acids.

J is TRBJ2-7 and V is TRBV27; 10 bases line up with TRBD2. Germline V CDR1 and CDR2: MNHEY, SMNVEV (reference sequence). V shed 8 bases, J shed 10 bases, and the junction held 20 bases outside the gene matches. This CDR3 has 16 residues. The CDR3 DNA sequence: TGTGCCAGCCTACCCACTGACGGTAGACTAGCGGGTCGTCAGTACTTC. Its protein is CASLPTDGRLAGRQYF.

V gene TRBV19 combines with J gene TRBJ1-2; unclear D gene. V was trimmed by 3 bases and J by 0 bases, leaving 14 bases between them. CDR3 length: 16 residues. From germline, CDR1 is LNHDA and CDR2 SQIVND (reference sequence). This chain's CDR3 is CASSISWTEANYGYTF. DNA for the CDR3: TGTGCCAGTAGTATTAGCTGGACGGAGGCTAACTATGGCTACACCTTC.

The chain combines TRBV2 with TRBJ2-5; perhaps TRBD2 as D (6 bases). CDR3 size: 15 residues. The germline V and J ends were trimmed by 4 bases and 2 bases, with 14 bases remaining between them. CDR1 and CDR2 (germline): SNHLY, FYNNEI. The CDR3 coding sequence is TGTGCCAGCAGTGCGGGACTTATAGGGCAAGAGACCCAGTACTTC. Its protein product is CASSAGLIGQETQYF.

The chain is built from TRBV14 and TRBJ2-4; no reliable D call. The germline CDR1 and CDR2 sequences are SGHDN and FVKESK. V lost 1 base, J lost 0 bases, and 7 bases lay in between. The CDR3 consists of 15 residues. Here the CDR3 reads CASSQGELAKNIQYF. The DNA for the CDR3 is TGTGCCAGCAGCCAAGGAGAGCTAGCCAAAAACATTCAGTACTTC.